This TCR beta chain stems from a study of blood T cells in healthy people across ages. Study findings and constraints: Unsorted PBMCs blocked a conclusive comparison of naive and antigen-experienced cells. Per-million-T-cell TCR beta diversity fell roughly linearly with age.

Whenever a sample was processed, at least 6 million PBMCs were isolated. Samples each yielded at least 5 micrograms of total RNA. This clonotype was counted between two and nine times. Its specificity is unknown. For the second PCR, which ran for about 6 to 11 cycles, a sample-barcoded 5' primer and a J-beta primer mix were used. From the 5' RACE reads, TCRdb called clonotypes with MiXCR, one entry per CDR3 protein. The data contain 1,800,000 or so distinct CDR3 sequences, around 42% of them singletons. V was pared by 6 bases and J by 13 bases, with 9 bases of the junction left unmatched. Germline CDR1 is SGHDN and CDR2 is FVKESK. The CDR3 contains 12 residues.

The sequence came from a human donor in good health. The chain combines TRBV14 with TRBJ2-4, with 7 bases matching TRBD2. The sequencing sample was made of blood. The CDR3 here is CASSQSSGEQYF. CDR3 nucleotide sequence: TGTGCCAGCAGTCAGTCGAGCGGGGAGCAGTACTTC. The whole variable domain, filled in from reference TRBV14 and TRBJ2-4, reads EAGVTQFPSHSVIEKGQTVTLRCDPISGHDNLYWYRRVMGKEIKFLLHFVKESKQDESGMPNNRFLAERTGGTYSTLKVQPAELEDSGVYFCASSQSSGEQYFGAGTRLSVL.